Listed below are T cell receptor beta chains from one sample, sequenced in a study of cytomegalovirus exposure and HLA in healthy donors. Some clones are missing from TCRdb's copy, which holds only in-frame ones; the method was immunoSEQ multiplex PCR. The table counts 50,000 to 70,000 clones; approximately 4% lies in the top ten. The sample taken for sequencing was PBMCs. These receptors were collected from a young woman in good health and CMV-seronegative. Both conserved end residues are part of each CDR3. The D gene is left open where the match is weak.

D gene,V gene,J gene,CDR3 DNA,CDR3 protein
.,TRBV19,TRBJ2-1,TGTGCCGCCGCGGGGTACAATGAGCAGTTCTTC,CAAAGYNEQFF
.,TRBV6-1,TRBJ1-2,TGTGCCACCATCCCGCCGGGGTCGGCGCATGGCTACACCTTC,CATIPPGSAHGYTF
TRBD1,TRBV10-1,TRBJ1-1,TGCGCCAGCAGTGATCAGGGGGAAGGTACTGAAGCTTTCTTT,CASSDQGEGTEAFF
.,TRBV5-1,TRBJ2-7,TGCGCCAGCAGCCCCCCTCCGGAGGCCTCCGAGCAGTACTTC,CASSPPPEASEQYF
TRBD1,TRBV6-5,TRBJ2-7,TGTGCCAGCAGTGGGTGGGACAGGGAGTACGAGCAGTACTTC,CASSGWDREYEQYF
.,TRBV4-2,TRBJ1-5,TGTGCCAGCAGCCAAGGAGAGGGTACCGGCAATCAGCCCCAGCATTTT,CASSQGEGTGNQPQHF
.,TRBV28,TRBJ1-2,TGTGCCAGCAGTTCCCCCGGGGTGGGACACGATGGCTACACCTTC,CASSSPGVGHDGYTF
.,TRBV29-1,TRBJ1-5,TGCAGCGTTAGATTTGACAGGAACAATCAGCCCCAGCATTTT,CSVRFDRNNQPQHF
.,TRBV7-3,TRBJ1-5,TGTGCCAGCAGCTTAACGCCTAGGGAAGGGGTAAGTCAGCCCCAGCATTTT,CASSLTPREGVSQPQHF
TRBD2,TRBV30,TRBJ2-1,TGTGCCTGGAGTTCCGGGAGGCTAAACAATGAGCAGTTCTTC,CAWSSGRLNNEQFF
.,TRBV6-8,TRBJ1-1,TGTGCCAGCAGTTACTCGAATAGGTTTGACTACACTGAAGCTTTCTTT,CASSYSNRFDYTEAFF
TRBD2,TRBV5-1,TRBJ2-4,TGCGCCAGCAGCATTAGCGGGGGGGCTGGGGCGAACATTCAGTACTTC,CASSISGGAGANIQYF
.,TRBV7-9,TRBJ1-2,TGTGCCAGCAGCTTAGGACCAGGGGCCCACTATGGCTACACCTTC,CASSLGPGAHYGYTF
.,TRBV5-6,TRBJ1-2,TGTGCCAGCAGCTTGGGACGGGAGAACTATGGCTACACCTTC,CASSLGRENYGYTF
.,TRBV18,TRBJ1-1,TGTGCCAGCTCACCGGGAGAGGCGAACACTGAAGCTTTCTTT,CASSPGEANTEAFF
.,TRBV30,TRBJ2-7,TGTGCCTGGAGTAAGTCAGAAAGCTCCTACGAGCAGTACTTC,CAWSKSESSYEQYF
.,TRBV5-1,TRBJ2-3,TGCGCCAGCAGCCAGGAGGGGGGGGGCACAGATACGCAGTATTTT,CASSQEGGGTDTQYF
.,TRBV13,TRBJ2-7,TGTGCCAGCAGCTTAAACCGCGACTACCCTTACGAGCAGTACTTC,CASSLNRDYPYEQYF
TRBD2,TRBV6-4,TRBJ2-1,TGTGCCAGCAGTGACGGGGAGGGAAGCAACAATGAGCAGTTCTTC,CASSDGEGSNNEQFF